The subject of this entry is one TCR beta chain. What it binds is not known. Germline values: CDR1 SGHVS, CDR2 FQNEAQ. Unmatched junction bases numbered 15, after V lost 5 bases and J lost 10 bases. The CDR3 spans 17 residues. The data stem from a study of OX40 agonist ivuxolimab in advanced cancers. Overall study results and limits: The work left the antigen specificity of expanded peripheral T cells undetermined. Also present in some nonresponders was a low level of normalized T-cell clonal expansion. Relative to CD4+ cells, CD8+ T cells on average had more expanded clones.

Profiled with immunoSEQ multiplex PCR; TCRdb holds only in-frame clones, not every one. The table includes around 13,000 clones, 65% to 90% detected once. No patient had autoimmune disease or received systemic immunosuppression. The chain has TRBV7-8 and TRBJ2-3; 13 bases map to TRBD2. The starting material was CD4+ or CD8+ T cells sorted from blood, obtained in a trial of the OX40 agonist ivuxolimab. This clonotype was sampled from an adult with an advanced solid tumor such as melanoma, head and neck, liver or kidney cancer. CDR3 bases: TGTGCCAGCAGCCCGATCGCGAACGGACTAGCGGGAGCGGCGCAGTATTTT. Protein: CASSPIANGLAGAAQYF.